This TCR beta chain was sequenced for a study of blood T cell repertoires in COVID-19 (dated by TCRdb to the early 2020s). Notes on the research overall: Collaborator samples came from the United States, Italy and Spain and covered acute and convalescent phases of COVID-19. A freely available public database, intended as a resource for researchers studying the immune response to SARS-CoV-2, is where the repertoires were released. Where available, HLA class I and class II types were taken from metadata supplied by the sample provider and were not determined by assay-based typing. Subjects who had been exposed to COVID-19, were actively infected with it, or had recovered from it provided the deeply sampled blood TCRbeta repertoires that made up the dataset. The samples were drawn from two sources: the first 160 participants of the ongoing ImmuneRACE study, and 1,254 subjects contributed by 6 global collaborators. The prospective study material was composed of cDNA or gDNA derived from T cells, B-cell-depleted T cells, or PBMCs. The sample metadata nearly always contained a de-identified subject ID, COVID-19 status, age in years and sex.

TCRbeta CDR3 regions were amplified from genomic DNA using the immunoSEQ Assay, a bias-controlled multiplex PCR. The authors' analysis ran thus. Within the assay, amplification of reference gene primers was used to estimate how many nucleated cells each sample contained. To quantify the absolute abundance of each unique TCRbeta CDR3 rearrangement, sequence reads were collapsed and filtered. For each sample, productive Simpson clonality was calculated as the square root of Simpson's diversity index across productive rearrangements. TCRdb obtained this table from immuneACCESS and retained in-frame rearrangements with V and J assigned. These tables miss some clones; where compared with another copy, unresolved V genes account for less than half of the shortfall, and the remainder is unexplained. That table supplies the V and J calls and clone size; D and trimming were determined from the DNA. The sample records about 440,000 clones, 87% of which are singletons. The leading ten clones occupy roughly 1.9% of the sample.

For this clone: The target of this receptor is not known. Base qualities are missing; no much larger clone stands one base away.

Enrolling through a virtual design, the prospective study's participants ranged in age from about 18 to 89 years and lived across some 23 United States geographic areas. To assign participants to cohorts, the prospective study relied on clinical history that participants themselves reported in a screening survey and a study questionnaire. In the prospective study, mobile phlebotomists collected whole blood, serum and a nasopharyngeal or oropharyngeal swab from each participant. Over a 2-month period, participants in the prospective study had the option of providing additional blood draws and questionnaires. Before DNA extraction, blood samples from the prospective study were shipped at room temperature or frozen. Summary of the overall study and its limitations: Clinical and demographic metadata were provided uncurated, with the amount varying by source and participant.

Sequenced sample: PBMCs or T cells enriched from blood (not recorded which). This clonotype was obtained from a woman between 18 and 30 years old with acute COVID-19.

The nucleotide sequence is TGTGCCAGCAGTGATTGGGGGACAGGCACTGAAGCTTTCTTT. Its translation is CASSDWGTGTEAFF. The chain links TRBV6-1 with TRBJ1-1, with 8 central nucleotides matching TRBD1. Here V drops 3 bases and J drops 4 bases, and the junction holds 4 bases not matched to any gene. From the cysteine up to the phenylalanine, the CDR3 has a length of 14 residues. Only the CDR3 DNA is retained, 42 bases long and in frame from the first base. The germline V gene yields MNHNS for CDR1 and SASEGT for CDR2.